This T cell receptor beta chain was captured in a study of blood T cell repertoires in COVID-19. The repertoire was sequenced with immunoSEQ multiplex PCR; TCRdb's copy has only in-frame clones and lacks some. The sample consists of a few hundred thousand clones, roughly four fifths of them appearing once. Sequences were obtained from PBMCs or T cells enriched from blood (not recorded which). The TCR originated in a woman in her forties or fifties who had recovered from COVID-19.

The CDR3 bases are TGTGCCAGCAGCTTAGCTAGCGGGGGGGTGACCTACGAGCAGTACTTC. Translating it yields CASSLASGGVTYEQYF. The rearrangement links TRBV7-2 to TRBJ2-7; TRBD2 matches 11 bases. Germline lookup yields CDR1 SGHTA and CDR2 FQGNSA. The CDR3 is 16 amino acids. Trimming cost V 0 bases and J 2 bases; bases outside gene matches: 3.